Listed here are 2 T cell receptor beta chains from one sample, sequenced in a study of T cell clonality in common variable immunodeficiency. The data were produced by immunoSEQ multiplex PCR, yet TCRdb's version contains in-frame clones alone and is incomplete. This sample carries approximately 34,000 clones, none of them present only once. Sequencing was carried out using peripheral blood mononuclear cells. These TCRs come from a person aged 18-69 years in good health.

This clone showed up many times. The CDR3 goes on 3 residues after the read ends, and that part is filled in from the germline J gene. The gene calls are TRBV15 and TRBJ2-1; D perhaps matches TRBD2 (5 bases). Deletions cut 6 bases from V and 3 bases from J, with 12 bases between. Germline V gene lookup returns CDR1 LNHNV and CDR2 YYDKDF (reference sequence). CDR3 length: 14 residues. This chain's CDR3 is CATRGSSFYNEQFF. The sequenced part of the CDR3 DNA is TGTGCCACCAGGGGTTCTAGCTTCTACAATGAG.

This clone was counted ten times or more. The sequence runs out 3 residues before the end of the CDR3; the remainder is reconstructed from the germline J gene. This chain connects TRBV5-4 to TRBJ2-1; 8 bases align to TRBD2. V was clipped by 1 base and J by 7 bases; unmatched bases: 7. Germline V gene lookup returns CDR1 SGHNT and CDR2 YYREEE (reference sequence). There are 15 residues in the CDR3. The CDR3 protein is CASSLPSGSGNEQFF. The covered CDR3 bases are TGTGCCAGCAGCTTGCCCAGCGGGAGTGGGAATGAG.